This TCR beta chain originates from a study of T-cell reconstitution after alpha-beta-depleted transplantation in children. Overall study findings and caveats: The study traced high day-60 TCRbeta diversity in some patients to surviving recipient T cells and thymic progenitors.

Comment on this clonotype: Its specificity is not known.

This sample's TCRbeta library carried unique molecular identifier barcodes. TCRdb fed the PCR reads into MiXCR, producing one record per CDR3 protein. The sample yields about 900,000 distinct CDR3 sequences, around 30% seen once. Germline V CDR1 and CDR2: MNHEY, SVGEGT. J gave up 7 bases and V 2 bases, and 4 bases lay outside the gene matches. This CDR3 has 16 amino acids. The specimen comprised PBMCs, mostly from graft donor cells, sampled 360 days after TCRalphabeta/CD19-depleted stem cell transplant. The receptor was derived from a boy younger than two who had a stem cell transplant for SCID, so the T cells may come from the graft donor. The chain has TRBV6-2 or TRBV6-3 and TRBJ1-6; 11 bases are shared with TRBD1. CDR3 sequence (DNA): TGTGCCAGCAGTTACCATCGGGACAGGGGGAATTCACCCCTCCACTTT. The encoded protein is CASSYHRDRGNSPLHF.